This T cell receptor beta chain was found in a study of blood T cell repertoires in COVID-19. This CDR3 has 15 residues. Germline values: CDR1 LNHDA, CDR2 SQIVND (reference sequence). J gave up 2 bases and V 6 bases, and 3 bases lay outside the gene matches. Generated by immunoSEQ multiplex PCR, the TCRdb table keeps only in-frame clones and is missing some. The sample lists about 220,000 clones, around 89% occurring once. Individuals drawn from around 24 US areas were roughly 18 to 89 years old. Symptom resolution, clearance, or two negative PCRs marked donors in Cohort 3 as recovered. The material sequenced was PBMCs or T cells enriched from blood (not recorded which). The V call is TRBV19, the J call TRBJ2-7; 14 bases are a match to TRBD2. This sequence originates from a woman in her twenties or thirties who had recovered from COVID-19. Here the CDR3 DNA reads TGTGCCAGTAGCGGGACTAGCGGGGGTACCTACGAGCAGTACTTC. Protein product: CASSGTSGGTYEQYF.